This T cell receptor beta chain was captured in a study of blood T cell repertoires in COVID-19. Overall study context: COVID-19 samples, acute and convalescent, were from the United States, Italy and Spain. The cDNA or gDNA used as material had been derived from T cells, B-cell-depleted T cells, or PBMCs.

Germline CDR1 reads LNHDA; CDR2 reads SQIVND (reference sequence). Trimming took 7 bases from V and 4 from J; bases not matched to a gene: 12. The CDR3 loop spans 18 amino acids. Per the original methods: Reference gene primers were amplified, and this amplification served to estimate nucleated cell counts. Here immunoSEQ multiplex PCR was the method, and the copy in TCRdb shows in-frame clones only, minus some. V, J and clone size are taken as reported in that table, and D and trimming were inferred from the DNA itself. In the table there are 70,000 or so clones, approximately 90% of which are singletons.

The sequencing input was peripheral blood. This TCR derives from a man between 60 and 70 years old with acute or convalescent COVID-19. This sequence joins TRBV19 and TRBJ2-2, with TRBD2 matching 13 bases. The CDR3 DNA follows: TGTGCCAGTATGATCCTACTAGCGGGAGGGCCTAGCACCGGGGAGCTGTTTTTT. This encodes CASMILLAGGPSTGELFF.